The next 28 T cell receptor beta chains were all read from a single sample in a study of T cell repertoires in cytomegalovirus infection. A single record per CDR3 protein comes from TCRdb applying MiXCR to the reads. Of 70,000 to 95,000 distinct CDR3 sequences in the sample, approximately 32% were seen once. Their target antigens are unknown. The material was CD8+ T cells from cultured PBMCs, obtained from culture after CMV antigen stimulation. These receptor sequences come from a human donor in good health (CMV status not recorded). Some clones in this sample may be carry-over from other donors' samples.

In this sample, this clonotype turned up a few times. V is TRBV28 and J is TRBJ2-7; D assignment may be TRBD1 or TRBD2 (5 bases each). The CDR3 covers 16 residues. V lost 2 bases, J lost 0 bases, and 14 bases lay in between. CDR1 is MDHEN and CDR2 is SYDVKM in the germline V gene. This CDR3 reads CASSLRGTGNSYEQYF. In DNA, the CDR3 is TGTGCCAGCAGTTTAAGGGGAACCGGGAACTCCTACGAGCAGTACTTC.

This clonotype was recorded a few times. The chain uses TRBV6-1 and TRBJ2-1, with 14 bases fitting TRBD2. Trimming at V came to 5 bases and at J to 6 bases, leaving 3 bases not matched to a gene. CDR3 length equals 15 residues. Germline CDR1 is MNHNS and CDR2 is SASEGT. The CDR3 is CASSSGTSGGNEQFF. Written as DNA, the CDR3 is TGTGCCAGCAGTTCTGGGACTAGCGGGGGCAATGAGCAGTTCTTC.

This clonotype showed up many times. The chain uses TRBV7-9 and TRBJ2-1; TRBD2 matches at 13 bases. The CDR3 runs 18 residues. V was pared by 4 bases and J by 0 bases, with 6 bases of the junction left unmatched. Germline loops: CDR1 SEHNR, CDR2 FQNEAQ (reference sequence). The DNA of the CDR3 is TGTGCCAGCAGCTGGGGACTAGCGGGGAGCCACTCCTACAATGAGCAGTTCTTC. This translates into CASSWGLAGSHSYNEQFF.

This clonotype appeared many times. V and J are TRBV12-3 or TRBV12-4 and TRBJ2-7; 7 bases fit TRBD1. V was clipped by 3 bases and J by 5 bases; unmatched bases: 4. The length of the CDR3 is 13 residues. The CDR3 sequence is CASSLFTGDEQYF. The CDR3 coding sequence is TGTGCCAGCAGTTTGTTCACAGGGGACGAGCAGTACTTC.

The chain is built from TRBV24-1 and TRBJ1-5, with D possibly TRBD1 on 5 matching bases. The CDR3 is 14 residues long. The V and J ends lost 2 bases and 3 bases respectively, with 7 bases between them. Germline CDR1 KGHDR, CDR2 SFDVKD. The CDR3 sequence: CATSDSGSNQPQHF. The CDR3 DNA reads as TGTGCCACCAGTGATTCAGGGTCCAATCAGCCCCAGCATTTT.

The genes are TRBV4-1 and TRBJ2-5, with 10 bases aligning to TRBD2. The junction had 8 bases not matched to a gene; V was cut back by 0 bases and J by 1 base. Germline CDR1 reads MGHRA; CDR2 reads YSYEKL. The CDR3 covers 18 residues. CDR3 coding DNA: TGCGCCAGCAGCCAAGATCCCAGCGGGGGGGGGCCCCAAGAGACCCAGTACTTC. Its protein product is CASSQDPSGGGPQETQYF.

The chain links TRBV12-3 or TRBV12-4 to TRBJ1-1; 7 bases are a match to TRBD1. Germline trimming cut 1 base from V and 2 bases from J; bases unmatched to any gene: 13. This CDR3 region has 18 residues. For the CDR3, the DNA is TGTGCCAGCAGTTTAGAGTTGGTCTGGGGACAGCGAAACACTGAAGCTTTCTTT. This translates into CASSLELVWGQRNTEAFF.

V usage is TRBV28 and J usage is TRBJ2-7; TRBD1 matches at 8 bases. CDR1 is MDHEN, CDR2 SYDVKM, per germline. After removal of 3 bases from V and 2 bases from J, the junction contained 3 bases not matched to a gene. The CDR3 is made up of 14 amino acids. The CDR3 nucleotides read TGTGCCAGCAGTTTTGGACAGGGTCCCTACGAGCAGTACTTC. Its protein is CASSFGQGPYEQYF.

The V and J genes are TRBV4-2 and TRBJ1-5; tentative D call: TRBD1 (5 bases). This CDR3 is 14 amino acids long. Trimming left V 1 base short and J 7 bases short, with 11 bases between. Looked up from germline, CDR1 is LGHNA and CDR2 is YNFKEQ. In DNA, the CDR3 is TGTGCCAGCAGCCAAGGACAGCCTGGGCAGCCCCAGCATTTT. It encodes CASSQGQPGQPQHF.

The gene calls are TRBV12-3 or TRBV12-4 and TRBJ1-4; 8 nucleotides match TRBD1. The CDR3 has 14 amino acids. Trimming cost V 5 bases and J 10 bases; bases outside gene matches: 9. The CDR3 is CASSARQGISKLFF. CDR3 coding DNA: TGTGCCAGCAGTGCAAGACAGGGGATCTCAAAACTGTTTTTT.

The table lists this clonotype with a few counts. CDR3 sequence reads: CASSSGTSGGSYEQYF. CDR3 coding DNA: TGTGCCAGCAGTTCCGGGACTAGCGGGGGAAGCTACGAGCAGTACTTC. The V gene is TRBV6-1, the J gene TRBJ2-7, with 14 bases matching TRBD2. Per germline, CDR1 MNHNS and CDR2 SASEGT. The J segment lost 3 bases and the V segment lost 5 bases, leaving 6 bases of the junction unmatched. The CDR3 has 16 amino acids.

V is TRBV28 and J is TRBJ1-1; D unresolved. Trimming left V 3 bases short and J 1 base short, with 9 bases between. This CDR3 is 14 amino acids long. Germline lookup yields CDR1 MDHEN and CDR2 SYDVKM. The CDR3 DNA follows: TGTGCCAGCAGTTTCGACCGACCGAACACTGAAGCTTTCTTT. Translating gives CASSFDRPNTEAFF.

The V gene is TRBV2, the J gene TRBJ2-1, with 8 positions matching TRBD1. V gave up 9 bases and J gave up 2 bases; unmatched junction bases: 6. Germline CDR1 SNHLY, CDR2 FYNNEI. The CDR3 runs to 14 residues. This CDR3 is CASEGQDPYNEQFF. The CDR3 region has the DNA TGTGCCAGTGAGGGACAGGACCCCTACAATGAGCAGTTCTTC.

This clonotype has more than one count but fewer than ten. The gene calls are TRBV27 and TRBJ2-7; D assignment may be TRBD1 or TRBD2 (5 bases each). Germline V CDR1 and CDR2: MNHEY, SMNVEV (reference sequence). V lost 7 bases and J lost 0, with 13 bases in between. The CDR3 sequence is 14 residues long. The CDR3 loop is CASTSGLSSYEQYF. As DNA, the CDR3 is TGTGCCAGCACCTCGGGGCTCAGCTCCTACGAGCAGTACTTC.

In its sample, this clonotype was seen many times. The chain is built from TRBV25-1 and TRBJ2-7, with D possibly TRBD1 on 6 matching bases. V gave up 4 bases and J gave up 2 bases, with 12 bases separating them. This CDR3 is built from 14 residues. Germline assignment: CDR1 MGHDK and CDR2 SYGVNS. The CDR3 DNA reads as TGTGCCAGCAGTGCTGGGACACCAACCTACGAGCAGTACTTC. Amino acids: CASSAGTPTYEQYF.

This chain connects TRBV19 to TRBJ1-2; 7 bases map to TRBD1. V dropped 5 bases and J dropped 8; count of bases not matched to a gene: 11. CDR3 size: 14 residues. CDR1 is LNHDA, CDR2 SQIVND, per germline (reference sequence). The DNA of the CDR3 is TGTGCCAGTAGTGCGGACAGGATTCGCGACGGCTACACCTTC. Translation: CASSADRIRDGYTF.

This clonotype showed up many times. The V gene is TRBV19, the J gene TRBJ2-3; D may be TRBD1 or TRBD2 (6 bases each). CDR3 length: 15 amino acids. Trimming removed 8 bases at V and 1 base at J, with 16 bases between. Germline V gene sequence: CDR1 LNHDA, CDR2 SQIVND (reference sequence). The CDR3 bases are TGTGCCAGTCGTAACAGGGACTTGGGCACAGATACGCAGTATTTT. Translation: CASRNRDLGTDTQYF.

The chain's CDR3 is CASRPTENTGELFF. Here the CDR3 DNA reads TGTGCCAGCAGGCCGACAGAAAACACCGGGGAGCTGTTTTTT. The chain employs TRBV2 and TRBJ2-2; tentative D call: TRBD1 (5 bases). Trimming stripped 6 bases from V and 2 bases from J, with 10 bases between. CDR1 is SNHLY and CDR2 is FYNNEI in the germline V gene. The CDR3 extends over 14 amino acids. The whole variable domain, filled in from reference TRBV2 and TRBJ2-2, reads EPEVTQTPSHQVTQMGQEVILRCVPISNHLYFYWYRQILGQKVEFLVSFYNNEISEKSEIFDDQFSVERPDGSNFTLKIRSTKLEDSAMYFCASRPTENTGELFFGEGSRLTVL.

The V call is TRBV7-9, the J call TRBJ2-3, with D possibly matching TRBD1 (6 bases). Germline V gene lookup returns CDR1 SEHNR and CDR2 FQNEAQ (reference sequence). This CDR3 has 14 residues. Trimming cost V 3 bases and J 3 bases, with 10 bases left between them. The CDR3 bases are TGTGCCAGCAGCTTTCAGGGGCCGACAGATACGCAGTATTTT. This sequence encodes CASSFQGPTDTQYF.

The chain recombines TRBV5-4 with TRBJ1-1, with 8 bases fitting TRBD1. In germline, CDR1 is SGHNT, CDR2 YYREEE (reference sequence). Trimming removed 4 bases from V and 3 bases from J; junction bases left unmatched: 5. The CDR3 loop spans 14 amino acids. CDR3 loop: CASSPGTGYTEAFF. The CDR3 nucleotides read TGTGCCAGCAGCCCCGGGACAGGTTACACTGAAGCTTTCTTT.

The V and J genes are TRBV5-1 and TRBJ2-5; the D gene is possibly TRBD2 (5 bases). The V end lost 2 bases, the J end lost 0 bases, and 11 bases lay between the germline ends. The CDR3 covers 15 residues. Germline CDR1 reads SGHRS; CDR2 reads YFSETQ. DNA of the CDR3: TGCGCCAGCAGCTTCGAAGGGAGTCACCAAGAGACCCAGTACTTC. This translates into CASSFEGSHQETQYF.

This clonotype turned up a few times. V usage is TRBV7-2 and J usage is TRBJ1-3; D possibly corresponds to TRBD1 (5 bases). Trimming stripped 5 bases from V and 4 bases from J, with 18 bases between. The germline V gene encodes CDR1 SGHTA and CDR2 FQGNSA. CDR3 size: 16 residues. This CDR3 is CASSPLGPPGGNTIYF. The CDR3, as DNA: TGTGCCAGCAGCCCTCTGGGGCCTCCGGGAGGAAACACCATATATTTT.

The DNA for the CDR3 is TGTGCCAGCAGTTTCGAACCTGAGACAGATACGCAGTATTTT. Translating it yields CASSFEPETDTQYF. The chain has TRBV6-2 or TRBV6-3 and TRBJ2-3; D gene uncertain. V was shortened by 4 bases and J by 3 bases, with 11 bases between the two germline ends. Per germline, CDR1 MNHEY and CDR2 SVGEGT. The CDR3 totals 14 residues.

The genes are TRBV19 and TRBJ1-5, with 8 bases fitting TRBD1. V lost 5 bases and J lost 6; bases outside the gene matches: 3. CDR1 and CDR2 (germline): LNHDA, SQIVND (reference sequence). This CDR3 contains 13 residues. The CDR3 loop reads CASSGTGGQPQHF. CDR3 nucleotide sequence: TGTGCCAGTAGTGGGACAGGCGGTCAGCCCCAGCATTTT.

This clonotype occurred a few times. The chain employs TRBV28 and TRBJ2-1; D uncertain. The CDR3 runs to 9 residues. Trimming cost V 8 bases and J 9 bases, with 5 bases left between them. Germline CDR1 and CDR2: MDHEN and SYDVKM. The CDR3 bases are TGTGCCAGCGGCGTTGAGCAGTTCTTC. Protein sequence: CASGVEQFF.

This clonotype came up many times. The chain uses TRBV7-8 and TRBJ1-1; D is ambiguous. The CDR3 loop spans 16 amino acids. The ends were cut back, 1 base at V and 3 bases at J, with 15 bases in the middle. Germline CDR1 SGHVS, CDR2 FQNEAQ. The CDR3 loop reads CASSLDGRNWDTEAFF. The CDR3 nucleotides are TGTGCCAGCAGCTTAGACGGCAGGAACTGGGACACTGAAGCTTTCTTT.

V is TRBV10-2 and J is TRBJ1-4; 10 bases line up with TRBD1. The V and J ends lost 7 bases and 10 bases, in that order; junction bases with no gene match: 9. This CDR3 region has 14 residues. Germline loops: CDR1 WSHSY, CDR2 SAAADI. CDR3 DNA: TGCGCCAGCAACGCAGGACAGGGGGAAGGAAAACTGTTTTTT. Amino acid sequence: CASNAGQGEGKLFF.

This clonotype was detected many times. The chain is built from TRBV7-6 and TRBJ2-3; a weak D match, TRBD1 (6 bases). The germline V gene encodes CDR1 SGHVS and CDR2 FNYEAQ. V was shortened by 9 bases and J by 1 base, with 14 bases between the two germline ends. The CDR3 has 14 residues. The chain's CDR3 is CASRDTMGTDTQYF. Here the CDR3 DNA reads TGTGCCAGTCGGGACACCATGGGCACAGATACGCAGTATTTT.